These T cell receptor beta chains were read from a single sample in a study of breast tumors, draining lymph nodes, adjacent tissues. TCRdb used MiXCR to reprocess the multiplex PCR reads, holding one entry per CDR3 protein. The sample shows tens of thousands of distinct CDR3 sequences, 60% to 70% of them seen only once. Sequenced input: breast tumor tissue. The source of these receptors is a female donor with breast cancer. Some clones in this sample may be carry-over from other donors' samples. Each CDR3 is given with its conserved first and last residue. The D gene is left open where the match is weak. Part of the rows lack a size; the others show once, few, many or a class for expanded clones.

J	V	D	size	DNA	CDR3
TRBJ2-7	TRBV9	-	-	TGTGCCAGCAGCGCCCGGGACTGGGACGTCCACGAGCAGTACTTC	CASSARDWDVHEQYF
TRBJ2-3	TRBV5-1	-	-	TGCGCCAGCAGCTTGGTGGGCGGGTCCGCAGATACGCAGTATTTT	CASSLVGGSADTQYF
TRBJ2-1	TRBV29-1	-	medium-sized	TGCAGCGTTGAATCGGGAACTGGATTGTTTAGAGTCCATGAGCAGTTCTTC	CSVESGTGLFRVHEQFF
TRBJ2-2	TRBV15	-	-	TGTGCCACCAGCAGAGTCGTGAGGCAAAACGGGGAGCTGTTTTTT	CATSRVVRQNGELFF
TRBJ1-2	TRBV29-1	-	-	TGCAGCGTTAGGGATGCGGAGGGCTACACCTTC	CSVRDAEGYTF
TRBJ1-6	TRBV7-9	-	-	TGTGCCAGCAGCGACCCAGGTCGACCCTATAATTCACCCCTCCACTTT	CASSDPGRPYNSPLHF
TRBJ1-2	TRBV5-1	-	-	TGCGCCAGCAGCCCGGGAGGAAACTATGGCTACACCTTC	CASSPGGNYGYTF
TRBJ2-2	TRBV10-3	-	-	TGTGCCCAGCGGACAGCAACCGGGGAGCTGTTTTTT	CAQRTATGELFF
TRBJ2-5	TRBV19	-	-	TGTGCCAGTAGTAGGCTGGGGGTAGAAGAGACCCAGTACTTC	CASSRLGVEETQYF
TRBJ1-5	TRBV27	-	once	TGTGCCAGCAGTTCTTTGGGGGGGGGTCAGCCCCAGCATTTT	CASSSLGGGQPQHF
TRBJ2-7	TRBV12-3/TRBV12-4	TRBD1	many	TGTGCCAGCAGTTTAACAGGGGGCTGGTCCTACGAGCAGTACTTC	CASSLTGGWSYEQYF
TRBJ2-5	TRBV5-5	-	-	TGTGCCAGCAGCCCCCCTGGGGGCGGAGGAGAGACCCAGTACTTC	CASSPPGGGGETQYF
TRBJ1-2	TRBV13	TRBD1	many	TGTGCCAGCAGCTTAGGGACAGGGGACTATGGCTACACCTTC	CASSLGTGDYGYTF
TRBJ2-5	TRBV2	TRBD2	few	TGTGCCAGCAGTCCGTCGTTTCTAGCGGGAGCCCCGGGGGAGACCCAGTACTTC	CASSPSFLAGAPGETQYF
TRBJ1-2	TRBV14	-	few	TGTGCCAGCAGCCAAGAGGGCAATTACGGCTACACCTTC	CASSQEGNYGYTF
TRBJ2-7	TRBV5-5	TRBD1	-	TGTGCCAGCAGCACCGGACAGGGGCCGCGGGAGCAGTACTTC	CASSTGQGPREQYF
TRBJ2-7	TRBV29-1	-	-	TGCAGCGTTGAAGCAGGGTTCTACGAGCAGTACTTC	CSVEAGFYEQYF
TRBJ2-1	TRBV20-1	TRBD2	-	TGCAGTGCTAGTTTGGCGGGGGATGAGCAGTTCTTC	CSASLAGDEQFF
TRBJ1-2	TRBV20-1	TRBD1	-	TGCAGTACGACAGGGGGCTCGAACTATGGCTACACCTTC	CSTTGGSNYGYTF
TRBJ2-5	TRBV29-1	-	once	TGCAGCGTTGAGTTTGCAGGGGTATTGAAGACCCAGTACTTC	CSVEFAGVLKTQYF
TRBJ2-7	TRBV9	TRBD2	-	TGTGCCAGCAGCGTGGGGACTAGCGGATCCTACGAGCAGTACTTC	CASSVGTSGSYEQYF
TRBJ2-1	TRBV20-1	TRBD1	many	TGCAGTGCTCATCCAGTGACAGGGGCCTACAATGAGCAGTTCTTC	CSAHPVTGAYNEQFF
TRBJ2-7	TRBV7-8	-	-	TGTGCCAGCAGCTTAGGATTCGACCACGGGGCCTACGAGCAGTACTTC	CASSLGFDHGAYEQYF
TRBJ1-2	TRBV19	-	-	TGTGCCAGTAGACAGACAATTAACTATGGCTACACCTTC	CASRQTINYGYTF
TRBJ1-2	TRBV7-3	-	-	TGTGCCAGCAGCCCTGGACGGAACTCCTATGGCTACACCTTC	CASSPGRNSYGYTF
TRBJ1-2	TRBV7-9	-	-	TGTGCCAGCAGCTTAGGTAGGGGCTATGGCTACACCTTC	CASSLGRGYGYTF
TRBJ2-7	TRBV2	-	once	TGTGCCAGCAGTGGAGACTCCTACAGGGCGAACTCCTACGAGCAGTACTTC	CASSGDSYRANSYEQYF
TRBJ1-3	TRBV5-1	-	many	TGCGCCAGCAGCTTGGAAAGCCCAGGGAATGGAAACACCATATATTTT	CASSLESPGNGNTIYF
TRBJ2-2	TRBV7-2	-	-	TGTGCCAGCAGCTTAGCGGAGAACACCGGGGAGCTGTTTTTT	CASSLAENTGELFF
TRBJ2-1	TRBV5-6	-	many	TGTGCCAGCAGCCACCGGCGGGCGGCCCCCCACAATGAGCAGTTCTTC	CASSHRRAAPHNEQFF
TRBJ2-1	TRBV5-8	TRBD2	many	TGTGCCAGCAGCTTGGACTCTAGCGGGAGGACCTATGAGCAGTTCTTC	CASSLDSSGRTYEQFF
TRBJ1-3	TRBV6-6	-	many	TGTGCCAGCATGACCCGGGACATTTCCTCTGGAAACACCATATATTTT	CASMTRDISSGNTIYF
TRBJ2-7	TRBV20-1	TRBD1	few	TGCAGTGCTAGATCCCCCAGGGGGTCCTACGAGCAGTACTTC	CSARSPRGSYEQYF
TRBJ1-3	TRBV20-1	-	-	TGCAGTGCTCCGGACAGTTTCCTCAACTATGGCTACACCATATATTTT	CSAPDSFLNYGYTIYF
TRBJ2-1	TRBV20-1	TRBD1	-	TGCAGTGTAGCAGGGGGCTACAATGAGCAGTTCTTC	CSVAGGYNEQFF
TRBJ1-3	TRBV20-1	-	-	TGCAGTGCTAGTGGAGGTTCTGGAAACACCATATATTTT	CSASGGSGNTIYF
TRBJ2-2	TRBV9	-	medium-sized	TGTGCCAGCACCCGAACATCCAGGGGACTGAACACCGGGGAGCTGTTTTTT	CASTRTSRGLNTGELFF
TRBJ2-2	TRBV3-2	-	many	TGTGCCAGCAGCCCTGAAAGAGGGGGGGCAGGCACCGGGGAGCTGTTTTTT	CASSPERGGAGTGELFF
TRBJ2-3	TRBV9	TRBD2	-	TGTGCCAGCAGCCTCAGTGGCGGGAGCGCAGATACGCAGTATTTT	CASSLSGGSADTQYF
TRBJ2-7	TRBV5-4	TRBD2	once	TGTGCCAGCATCCAATCCGGGACTAGCGTCTACGAGCAGTACTTC	CASIQSGTSVYEQYF
TRBJ2-3	TRBV11-2	TRBD1	-	TGTGCCAGCAGCTTACGAAGCGGACAGGGCACAGATACGCAGTATTTT	CASSLRSGQGTDTQYF
TRBJ2-5	TRBV6-5	TRBD2	-	TGTGCCAGCTCCCCGGGACTAGCGATAGGAGAGGCCCAGTACTTC	CASSPGLAIGEAQYF
TRBJ2-7	TRBV20-1	TRBD2	many	TGCAGTGCCCGGACTAGCGGGACCTACGAGCAGTACTTC	CSARTSGTYEQYF
TRBJ2-1	TRBV18	TRBD2	-	TGTGCCAGCTCACCAAGCGGGAGTGGAACGTCACGTGAGCAGTTCTTC	CASSPSGSGTSREQFF
TRBJ1-1	TRBV14	TRBD1	-	TGTGCCAGCAGCCAAGGTTGGGCAGGGGGGTACACTGAAGCTTTCTTT	CASSQGWAGGYTEAFF
TRBJ1-2	TRBV6-7	TRBD1	many	TGTGCCAGCAGTCCCCCCAGACAGGGAAACTATGGCTACACCTTC	CASSPPRQGNYGYTF
TRBJ2-3	TRBV5-1	-	-	TGCGCCGGCAGCTTGGGATTTGCAGATACGCAGTATTTT	CAGSLGFADTQYF
TRBJ1-6	TRBV19	-	once	TGTGCCAGTTCTGGGGGATTCTATAATTCACCCCTCCACTTT	CASSGGFYNSPLHF
TRBJ2-1	TRBV20-1	-	-	TGCAGTGCTAGCGGTCCTATCAATGAGCAGTTCTTC	CSASGPINEQFF
TRBJ2-7	TRBV27	TRBD2	many	TGTGCCAGCAGTTTATCGCGGCCTAGCGGGAGGACCCAAGCCACCTACGAGCAGTACTTC	CASSLSRPSGRTQATYEQYF
TRBJ2-1	TRBV24-1	TRBD2	once	TGTGCCACCAATACTACTGGCGGGACTAGCGGGGGAGCGTCCTACAATGAGCAGTTCTTC	CATNTTGGTSGGASYNEQFF
TRBJ1-2	TRBV7-2	-	-	TGTGCCAGCAGCTCCAACAGGGAGGGCTATGGCTACACCTTC	CASSSNREGYGYTF
TRBJ1-3	TRBV19	-	-	TGTGCCAGTACCCCTGGGGGGGGATCTGGAAACACCATATATTTT	CASTPGGGSGNTIYF
TRBJ2-7	TRBV4-1	TRBD2	medium-sized	TGCGCCAGCAGCCAAAACCCTAGCGGGCTCTCCTACGAGCAGTACTTC	CASSQNPSGLSYEQYF
TRBJ2-7	TRBV7-3	TRBD2	-	TGTGCCAGCAGCTTAACTGGACTAGCGGGCTACGAGCAGTACTTC	CASSLTGLAGYEQYF
TRBJ2-3	TRBV24-1	-	medium-sized	TGTGCCACCAGTGATATCACAGATACGCAGTATTTT	CATSDITDTQYF
TRBJ1-2	TRBV7-8	-	-	TGTGCCAGCAGCTTTACTACTGAGGGCTACACCTTC	CASSFTTEGYTF